This record concerns one T cell receptor beta chain sequence. Its matching antigen is unknown. Deep was the level at which the assay was run. Generated by immunoSEQ multiplex PCR, the TCRdb table keeps only in-frame clones and is missing some. The repertoire consists of hundreds of thousands of clones, with approximately 97% occurring once and the leading ten covering around 0.058%. These data are taken from a study of shared clonotypes between healthy human individuals. In the study overall: Three plates were used per donor for CD4 naive, three for CD4 memory, two for CD8 naive and one for CD8 memory. Study results and limitations: An effect of sequencing depth on clonotype sharing among donors was expected.

Trimming cost V 6 bases and J 8 bases; bases outside gene matches: 6. CDR1 and CDR2 (germline): MNHNS, SASEGT. There are 13 residues in the CDR3. The TCR comes from a woman aged 25 to 39 in good health. Sequencing input: naive CD4+ T cells sorted from blood. Subset indicated: CD45RA+ positively selected. The chain couples TRBV6-1 to TRBJ1-2; 10 nucleotides align to TRBD1. CDR3 region: CASSRQGAWGYTF. The CDR3 DNA is TGTGCCAGCAGCCGACAGGGGGCTTGGGGCTACACCTTC.